These T cell receptor beta chains were read from a single sample in a study of identical twins. TCRdb ran MiXCR on the 5' RACE reads and lists one entry per CDR3 protein. This sample has approximately 490,000 distinct CDR3 sequences, with around 20% found just once. These same records also appear under a second study, on yellow fever vaccine responses in identical twins.

Sequencing was carried out using CD4+ T cells sorted from blood. These receptors came from a woman between 18 and 29 years old in good health. Each CDR3 is given with its conserved first and last residue. Fields, in order: V gene, D gene, clone size, J gene, CDR3 length, CDR3 protein, CDR3 DNA. The D gene is left open where the match is weak. Part of the rows lack a size; the others show once, few, many or a class for expanded clones.

TRBV15	TRBD1	few	TRBJ2-3	16	CATSRGGTGGENTQYF	TGTGCCACCAGCAGGGGCGGGACAGGAGGGGAAAATACGCAGTATTTT
TRBV20-1	-	few	TRBJ2-7	12	CSVIRDGGEQYF	TGCAGTGTCATCCGGGACGGCGGCGAGCAGTACTTC
TRBV12-3/TRBV12-4	TRBD2	few	TRBJ2-1	16	CASSLVSGGAGNEQFF	TGTGCCAGCAGTTTAGTCTCGGGAGGGGCTGGCAATGAGCAGTTCTTC
TRBV20-1	TRBD1	few	TRBJ2-1	13	CSATDRGVDEQFF	TGCAGTGCTACTGACAGGGGGGTGGATGAGCAGTTCTTC
TRBV18	-	few	TRBJ2-5	14	CASSPDRIQETQYF	TGTGCCAGCTCACCAGACAGGATCCAAGAGACCCAGTACTTC
TRBV27	TRBD2	-	TRBJ2-1	17	CASRKTSGTWGNNEQFF	TGTGCCAGCAGAAAGACTAGCGGGACTTGGGGAAACAATGAGCAGTTCTTC
TRBV5-1	-	few	TRBJ1-1	13	CASSAGSNTEAFF	TGCGCCAGCAGCGCTGGGTCTAACACTGAAGCTTTCTTT
TRBV7-8	-	many	TRBJ2-5	15	CASSNGAGQVETQYF	TGTGCCAGCAGTAACGGGGCTGGCCAAGTAGAGACCCAGTACTTC
TRBV2	-	-	TRBJ2-7	15	CASSEGWVRGDEQYF	TGTGCCAGCAGTGAAGGTTGGGTCAGGGGAGACGAGCAGTACTTC
TRBV5-1	-	many	TRBJ2-2	14	CASSLVGGTGELFF	TGCGCCAGCAGCTTGGTCGGCGGGACCGGGGAGCTGTTTTTT
TRBV2	TRBD2	-	TRBJ2-7	14	CASRTSGSVYEQYF	TGTGCCAGCAGGACTAGCGGGAGTGTATACGAGCAGTACTTC
TRBV6-1	-	few	TRBJ2-2	14	CASSAQLNTGELFF	TGTGCCAGCAGTGCCCAATTGAACACCGGGGAGCTGTTTTTT
TRBV20-1	-	-	TRBJ2-4	16	CSAREGVPMGKNIQYF	TGCAGTGCTAGAGAGGGGGTTCCTATGGGCAAAAACATTCAGTACTTC
TRBV2	-	-	TRBJ1-6	15	CASSEDGTTNSPLHF	TGTGCCAGCAGTGAAGATGGGACGACGAATTCACCCCTCCACTTT
TRBV5-1	TRBD2	few	TRBJ2-1	15	CASSLVAGEYNEQFF	TGCGCCAGCAGCTTGGTAGCGGGGGAATACAATGAGCAGTTCTTC
TRBV5-1	-	-	TRBJ2-1	11	CASSLDRSQFF	TGCGCCAGCAGCTTGGACAGGAGTCAGTTCTTC
TRBV7-7	-	-	TRBJ2-3	15	CASSQSGTPTDTQYF	TGTGCCAGCAGCCAATCCGGGACACCCACAGATACGCAGTATTTT
TRBV6-1	TRBD1	-	TRBJ2-1	15	CASRKTGGSYNEQFF	TGTGCCAGCAGAAAGACAGGGGGATCCTACAATGAGCAGTTCTTC
TRBV11-2	TRBD2	-	TRBJ2-3	17	CASSAGLAGGPGDTQYF	TGTGCCAGCAGCGCGGGACTAGCGGGAGGGCCCGGAGATACGCAGTATTTT
TRBV10-3	-	-	TRBJ2-1	14	CAISPGPSHNEQFF	TGTGCCATCAGTCCGGGACCATCCCACAATGAGCAGTTCTTC
TRBV5-1	-	-	TRBJ2-7	16	CASSWDYRVRGDEQYF	TGCGCCAGCAGCTGGGATTACAGGGTTCGAGGAGACGAGCAGTACTTC
TRBV5-1	-	-	TRBJ2-7	13	CASGRGGLYEQYF	TGCGCCAGCGGCAGGGGGGGACTGTACGAGCAGTACTTC
TRBV6-1	TRBD2	few	TRBJ2-1	15	CASREPGLGVREQFF	TGTGCCAGTAGGGAACCGGGACTAGGTGTACGTGAGCAGTTCTTC
TRBV27	-	-	TRBJ1-2	15	CASSFDPRRGYGYTF	TGTGCCAGCAGTTTCGATCCACGCAGGGGCTATGGCTACACCTTC
TRBV29-1	TRBD1	-	TRBJ2-5	14	CSVGTGLLAETQYF	TGCAGCGTAGGGACAGGGCTTCTGGCAGAGACCCAGTACTTC
TRBV18	-	once	TRBJ2-1	15	CASSPVGGPGDEQFF	TGTGCCAGCTCACCAGTCGGGGGGCCGGGTGATGAGCAGTTCTTC
TRBV24-1	-	few	TRBJ2-2	15	CATSDLPVGSGELFF	TGTGCCACCAGTGATTTGCCGGTGGGCTCCGGGGAGCTGTTTTTT
TRBV7-8	-	few	TRBJ2-2	15	CASSLTGTHTGELFF	TGTGCCAGCAGCCTAACAGGGACCCACACCGGGGAGCTGTTTTTT
TRBV6-1	TRBD1	-	TRBJ2-3	16	CASSEGMGQTRDTQYF	TGTGCCAGCAGTGAAGGTATGGGACAGACCAGAGATACGCAGTATTTT
TRBV5-6	-	-	TRBJ2-1	13	CASSFARVNEQFF	TGTGCCAGCAGCTTTGCCAGGGTCAATGAGCAGTTCTTC
TRBV3-1	-	-	TRBJ2-5	15	CASSQAGAGQETQYF	TGTGCCAGCAGCCAAGCCGGCGCGGGACAAGAGACCCAGTACTTC
TRBV27	TRBD2	-	TRBJ2-1	19	CASSVPGLAGGLTYNEQFF	TGTGCCAGCAGTGTACCGGGACTAGCGGGGGGGCTCACCTACAATGAGCAGTTCTTC
TRBV2	-	few	TRBJ1-1	14	CASSGRTPNTEAFF	TGTGCCAGCAGTGGACGGACTCCTAACACTGAAGCTTTCTTT
TRBV28	-	-	TRBJ2-3	17	CAATPPPGLDRTDTQYF	TGTGCCGCCACCCCCCCGCCGGGACTCGACCGGACGGATACGCAGTATTTT
TRBV27	-	-	TRBJ2-3	16	CASSGRASFSADTQYF	TGTGCCAGCAGTGGCCGGGCATCCTTTAGCGCAGATACGCAGTATTTT